This TCR beta chain was captured by sequencing in a study of CD8 T cells in ankylosing spondylitis (dated 2017 in TCRdb). Background on the whole study: The study set out to find disease-linked TCR variants by profiling T cell receptor beta repertoires in ankylosing spondylitis patients and healthy donors. Peripheral blood was sampled, and synovial fluid was also collected from ankylosing spondylitis patients. In total, the full study cohort was made up of 85 to 140 healthy donors and roughly 27 ankylosing spondylitis patients.

The run used an Illumina HiSeq 2500. Quantitative 5'-RACE with molecular barcodes was used to prepare TCR beta libraries. The paper's data handling went like this. A new computational method, built on a probabilistic model of VDJ rearrangement, was used to identify disease-linked TCR variants. TCRdb trimmed public reads at Q25 via fastp, called clones via MiXCR and kept in-frame beta chains. Every distinct CDR3 protein forms one entry, paired with its most common genes and DNA. In this record, the V and J calls reflect TCRdb's handling and not the investigators' own analysis. This sample holds 250,000 to 350,000 distinct CDR3 sequences; less than 25% were observed only once. 3.5% of the sample is held by the ten biggest clonotypes. About this clonotype: The antigen this receptor binds is unknown. The input lacks base qualities; no much larger clone sits a single base away.

The paper's findings and limits, for the study overall: Blood from ankylosing spondylitis patients appeared to be characterized by a TCR beta motif composed of several highly homologous amino acid variants. The disease-linked clones showed a CD8+ phenotype and occurred at relatively low frequencies in peripheral blood. The disease-linked clones were reported to be significantly enriched in matched synovial fluid samples from ankylosing spondylitis patients. Some TCR beta motif variants had previously been reported in synovial fluid and blood of reactive arthritis patients, which suggested common disease-initiation mechanisms.

The receptor comes from a female donor with ankylosing spondylitis or in good health (not recorded which). The sequencing sample was made of blood, either unsorted or a sorted T cell fraction (not recorded which).

CDR3 reads: CASSLGLIGGGTDTQYF. The base sequence is TGTGCCAGCAGTTTGGGACTAATTGGCGGGGGTACAGATACGCAGTATTTT. The chain uses TRBV6-5 and TRBJ2-3; 7 central nucleotides agree with TRBD2. Per the germline V gene, MNHEY is the CDR1 and SVGAGI is the CDR2. V and J are trimmed by 4 bases and 3 bases, and the gene matches miss 13 bases of the junction. Counted from cysteine to phenylalanine, this CDR3 has 17 amino acids. Just CDR3 DNA is preserved here, 51 bases in frame from base 1.